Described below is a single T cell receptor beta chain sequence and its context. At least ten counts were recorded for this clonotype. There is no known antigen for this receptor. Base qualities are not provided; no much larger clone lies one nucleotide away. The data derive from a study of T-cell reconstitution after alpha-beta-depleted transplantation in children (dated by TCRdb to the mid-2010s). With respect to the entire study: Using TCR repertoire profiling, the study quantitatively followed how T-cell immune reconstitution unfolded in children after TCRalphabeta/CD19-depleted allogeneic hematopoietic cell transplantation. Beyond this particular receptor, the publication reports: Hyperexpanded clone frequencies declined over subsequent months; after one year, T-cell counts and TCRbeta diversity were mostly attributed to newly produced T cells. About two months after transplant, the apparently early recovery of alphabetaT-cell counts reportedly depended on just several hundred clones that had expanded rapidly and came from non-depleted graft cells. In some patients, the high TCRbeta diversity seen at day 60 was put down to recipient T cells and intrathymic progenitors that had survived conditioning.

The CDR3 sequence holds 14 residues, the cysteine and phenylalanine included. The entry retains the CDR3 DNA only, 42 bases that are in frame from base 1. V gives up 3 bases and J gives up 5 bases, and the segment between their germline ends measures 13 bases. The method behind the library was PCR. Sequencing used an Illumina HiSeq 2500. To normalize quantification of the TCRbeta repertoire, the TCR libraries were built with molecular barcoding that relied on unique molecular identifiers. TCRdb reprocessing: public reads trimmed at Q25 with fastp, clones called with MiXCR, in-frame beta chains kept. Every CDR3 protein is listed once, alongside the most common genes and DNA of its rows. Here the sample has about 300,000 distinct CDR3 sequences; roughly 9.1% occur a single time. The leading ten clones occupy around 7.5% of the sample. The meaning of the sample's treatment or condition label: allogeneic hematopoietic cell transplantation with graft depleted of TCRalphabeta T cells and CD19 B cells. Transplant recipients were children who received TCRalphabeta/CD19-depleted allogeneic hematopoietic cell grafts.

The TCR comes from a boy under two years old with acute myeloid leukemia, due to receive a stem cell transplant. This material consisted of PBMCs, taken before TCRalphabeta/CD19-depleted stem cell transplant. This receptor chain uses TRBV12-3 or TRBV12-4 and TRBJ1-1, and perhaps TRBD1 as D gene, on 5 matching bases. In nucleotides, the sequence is TGTGCCAGCAGTTTGGGGCCCATGGAGACTGAAGCTTTCTTT. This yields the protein CASSLGPMETEAFF.